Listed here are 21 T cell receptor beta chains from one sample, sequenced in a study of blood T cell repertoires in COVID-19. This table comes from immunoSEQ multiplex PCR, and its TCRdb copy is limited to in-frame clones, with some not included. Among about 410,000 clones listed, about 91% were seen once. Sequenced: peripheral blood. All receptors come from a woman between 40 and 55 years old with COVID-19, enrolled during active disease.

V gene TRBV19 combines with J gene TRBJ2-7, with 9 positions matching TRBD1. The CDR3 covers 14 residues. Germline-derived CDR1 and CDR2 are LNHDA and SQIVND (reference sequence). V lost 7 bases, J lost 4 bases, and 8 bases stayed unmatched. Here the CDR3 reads CASKGTGSLYEQYF. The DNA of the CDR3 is TGTGCCAGTAAAGGGACAGGGAGTTTATACGAGCAGTACTTC.

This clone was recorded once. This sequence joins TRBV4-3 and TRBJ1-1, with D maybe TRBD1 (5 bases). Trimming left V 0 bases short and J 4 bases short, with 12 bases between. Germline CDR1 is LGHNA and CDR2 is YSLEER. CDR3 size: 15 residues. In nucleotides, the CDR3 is TGCGCCAGCAGCCAAGATAGGAATAGGGGCACTGAAGCTTTCTTT. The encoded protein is CASSQDRNRGTEAFF.

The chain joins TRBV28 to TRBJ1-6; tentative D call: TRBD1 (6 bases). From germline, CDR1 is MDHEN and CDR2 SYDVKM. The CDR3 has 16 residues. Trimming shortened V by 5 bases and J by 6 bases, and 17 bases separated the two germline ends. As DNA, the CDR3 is TGTGCCAGCAGTCCCTCGCAGGGACAATTTAATTCACCCCTCCACTTT. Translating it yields CASSPSQGQFNSPLHF.

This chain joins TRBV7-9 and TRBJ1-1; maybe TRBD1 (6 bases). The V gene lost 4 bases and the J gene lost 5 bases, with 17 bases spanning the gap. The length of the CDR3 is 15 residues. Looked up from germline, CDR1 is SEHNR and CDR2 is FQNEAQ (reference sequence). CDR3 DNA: TGTGCCAGCAGCTCCTGGGACACCCAAAGGACTGAAGCTTTCTTT. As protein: CASSSWDTQRTEAFF.

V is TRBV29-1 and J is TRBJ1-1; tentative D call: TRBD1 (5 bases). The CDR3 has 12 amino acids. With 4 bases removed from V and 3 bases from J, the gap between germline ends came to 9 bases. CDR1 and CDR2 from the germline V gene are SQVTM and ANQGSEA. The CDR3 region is CSVAGGDTEAFF. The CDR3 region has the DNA TGCAGCGTTGCCGGGGGGGACACTGAAGCTTTCTTT.

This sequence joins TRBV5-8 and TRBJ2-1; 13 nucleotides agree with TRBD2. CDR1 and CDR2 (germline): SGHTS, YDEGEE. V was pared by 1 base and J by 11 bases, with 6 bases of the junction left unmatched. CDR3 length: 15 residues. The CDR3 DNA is TGTGCCAGCAGCTTGCGGACTAGCGGGGGCGTCAAGCAGTTCTTC. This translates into CASSLRTSGGVKQFF.

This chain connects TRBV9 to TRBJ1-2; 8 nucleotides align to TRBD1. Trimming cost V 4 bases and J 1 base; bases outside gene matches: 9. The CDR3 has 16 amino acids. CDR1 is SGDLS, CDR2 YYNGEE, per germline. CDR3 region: CASSLFGQGLNYGYTF. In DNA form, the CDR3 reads TGTGCCAGCAGCTTGTTTGGACAGGGCCTTAACTATGGCTACACCTTC.

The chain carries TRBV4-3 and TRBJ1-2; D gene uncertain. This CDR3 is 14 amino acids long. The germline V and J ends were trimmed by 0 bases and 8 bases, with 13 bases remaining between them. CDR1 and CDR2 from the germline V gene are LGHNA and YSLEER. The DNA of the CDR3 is TGCGCCAGCAGCCAAGAACGGGTGGATGGAGGCTACACCTTC. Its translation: CASSQERVDGGYTF.

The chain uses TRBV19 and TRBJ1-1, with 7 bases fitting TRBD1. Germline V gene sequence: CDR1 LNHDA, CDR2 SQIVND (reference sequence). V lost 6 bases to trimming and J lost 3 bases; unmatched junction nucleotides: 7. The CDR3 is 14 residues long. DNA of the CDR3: TGTGCCAGTAGAAGGACAGGCCTATACACTGAAGCTTTCTTT. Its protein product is CASRRTGLYTEAFF.

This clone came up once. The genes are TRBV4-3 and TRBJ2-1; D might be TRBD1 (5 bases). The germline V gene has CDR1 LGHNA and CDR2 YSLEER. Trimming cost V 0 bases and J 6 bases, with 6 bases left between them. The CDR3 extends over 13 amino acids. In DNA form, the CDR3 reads TGCGCCAGCAGCCAAGAAAGGGGCAATGAGCAGTTCTTC. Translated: CASSQERGNEQFF.

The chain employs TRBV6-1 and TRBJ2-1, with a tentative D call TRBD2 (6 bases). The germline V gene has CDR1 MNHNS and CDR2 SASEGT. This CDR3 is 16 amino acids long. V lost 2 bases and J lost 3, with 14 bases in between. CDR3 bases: TGTGCCAGCAGTGAATCAGGGTGGGGACTCTACAATGAGCAGTTCTTC. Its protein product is CASSESGWGLYNEQFF.

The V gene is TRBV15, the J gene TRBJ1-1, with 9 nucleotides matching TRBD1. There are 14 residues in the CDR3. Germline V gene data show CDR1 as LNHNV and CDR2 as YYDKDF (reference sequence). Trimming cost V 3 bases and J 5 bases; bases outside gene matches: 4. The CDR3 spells CATSRPTGGTEAFF. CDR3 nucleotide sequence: TGTGCCACCAGCAGGCCGACAGGGGGAACTGAAGCTTTCTTT.

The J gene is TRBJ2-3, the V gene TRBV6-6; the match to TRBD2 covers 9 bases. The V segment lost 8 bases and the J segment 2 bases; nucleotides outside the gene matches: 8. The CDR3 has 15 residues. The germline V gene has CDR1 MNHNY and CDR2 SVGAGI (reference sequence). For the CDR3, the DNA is TGTGCCAGCGGCGACGCGGGAGGGTACACAGATACGCAGTATTTT. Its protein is CASGDAGGYTDTQYF.

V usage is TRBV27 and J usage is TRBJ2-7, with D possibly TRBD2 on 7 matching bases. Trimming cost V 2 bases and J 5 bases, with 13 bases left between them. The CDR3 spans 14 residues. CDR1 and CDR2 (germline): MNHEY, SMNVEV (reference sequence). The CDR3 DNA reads TGTGCCAGCAGTTTAGGGGGGGCCAACCACGAGCAGTACTTC. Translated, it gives CASSLGGANHEQYF.

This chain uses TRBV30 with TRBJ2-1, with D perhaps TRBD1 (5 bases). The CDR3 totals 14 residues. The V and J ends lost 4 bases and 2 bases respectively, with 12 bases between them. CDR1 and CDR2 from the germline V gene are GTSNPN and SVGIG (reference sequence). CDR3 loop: CAWNQGLTYNEQFF. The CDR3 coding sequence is TGTGCCTGGAATCAGGGTTTGACCTACAATGAGCAGTTCTTC.

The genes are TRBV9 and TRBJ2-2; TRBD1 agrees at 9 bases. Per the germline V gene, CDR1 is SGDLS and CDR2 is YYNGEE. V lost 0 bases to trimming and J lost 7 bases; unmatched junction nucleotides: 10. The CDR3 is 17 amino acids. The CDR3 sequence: CASSVESPGQGYGELFF. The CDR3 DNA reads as TGTGCCAGCAGCGTAGAGTCACCGGGACAGGGTTACGGGGAGCTGTTTTTT.

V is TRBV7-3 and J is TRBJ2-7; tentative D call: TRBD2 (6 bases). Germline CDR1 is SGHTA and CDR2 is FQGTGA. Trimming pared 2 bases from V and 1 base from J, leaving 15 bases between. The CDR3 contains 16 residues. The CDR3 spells CASSLPPDGGSYEQYF. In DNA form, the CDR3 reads TGTGCCAGCAGCTTACCCCCCGACGGGGGATCCTACGAGCAGTACTTC.

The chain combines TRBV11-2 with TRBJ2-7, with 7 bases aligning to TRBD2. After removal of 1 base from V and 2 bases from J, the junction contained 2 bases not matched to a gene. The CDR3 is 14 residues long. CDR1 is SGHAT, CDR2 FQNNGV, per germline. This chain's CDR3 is CASSLVGGAYEQYF. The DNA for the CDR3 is TGTGCCAGCAGCTTAGTTGGGGGGGCCTACGAGCAGTACTTC.

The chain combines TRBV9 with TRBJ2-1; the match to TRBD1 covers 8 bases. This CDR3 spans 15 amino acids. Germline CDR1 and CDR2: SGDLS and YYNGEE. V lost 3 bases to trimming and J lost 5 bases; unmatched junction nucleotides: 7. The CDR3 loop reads CASSEWETGDNEQFF. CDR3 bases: TGTGCCAGCAGCGAGTGGGAGACAGGGGACAATGAGCAGTTCTTC.

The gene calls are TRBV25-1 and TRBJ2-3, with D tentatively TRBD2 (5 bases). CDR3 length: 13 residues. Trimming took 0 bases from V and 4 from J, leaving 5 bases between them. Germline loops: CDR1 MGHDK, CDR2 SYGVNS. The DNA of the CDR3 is TGTGCCAGCAGTGAATATAGCGCAGATACGCAGTATTTT. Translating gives CASSEYSADTQYF.

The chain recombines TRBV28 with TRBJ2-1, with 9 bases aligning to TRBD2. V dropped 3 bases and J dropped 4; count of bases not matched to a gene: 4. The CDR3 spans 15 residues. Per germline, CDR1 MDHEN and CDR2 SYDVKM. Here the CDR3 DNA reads TGTGCCAGCAGTTTTTCCAGCGGGAGGTACAATGAGCAGTTCTTC. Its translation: CASSFSSGRYNEQFF.